A few counts support the clone carrying this TCR beta chain. Its antigen is unknown. The germline gives CDR1 DFQATT, CDR2 SNEGSKA (reference sequence). This CDR3 comprises 13 residues. The V segment lost 5 bases and the J segment 4 bases; nucleotides outside the gene matches: 3. Each cDNA molecule carried a unique molecular identifier. MiXCR, applied by TCRdb to the 5' RACE reads, yields one record per CDR3 protein. This table has some 91,000 distinct CDR3 sequences, about 15% appearing once. These data belong to a study of early T cells in non-severe SARS-CoV-2 infection. For the study at large: Bulk RNA isolated from unsorted whole blood underwent sequencing; chains were not paired. Notes on the study in general: Private and CD4 specificities were missed by VDJdb matching, which favored anti-spike CD8 responses.

V gene TRBV20-1 combines with J gene TRBJ2-1, with 9 bases identical to TRBD2. The sequencing input was whole blood. This sequence originates from an adult who was a healthcare worker with PCR-confirmed SARS-CoV-2 infection or an uninfected control (not recorded which). The CDR3 sequence: CSAVAGVYNEQFF. The CDR3 DNA sequence: TGCAGTGCTGTAGCGGGGGTGTACAATGAGCAGTTCTTC.